What follows are 17 T cell receptor beta chains derived from one specimen sequenced in a study of vaccination effects on CD4 cells after COVID-19 (dated by TCRdb to between 2022 and 2023). In the ViraFEST assay, PBMC were stimulated with viral peptide pools, and antigen-specific CD4+ T cell clonotypes were then identified by expansion using TCR sequencing. After more than 9 days of culture, CD4+ T cells were isolated with the EasySep CD4+ T cell isolation kit. Convalescent patients had PCR-confirmed SARS-CoV-2 infection between March and December 2020, before Alpha, Beta and Delta variants emerged in the United States. Receptors were amplified or captured by the immunoSEQ multiplex PCR assay. This immuneACCESS table, as held by TCRdb, lists in-frame sequences with V and J called but not all clones. Of the missing ones, under half trace to an unresolved V gene in checked studies; the others have no known cause. A total of about 45,000 clones appear in this sample, approximately 70% of them only once. The top ten clones comprise roughly 30% of the sample.

These receptors have no known antigen. The sequenced sample was CD4+ T cells from PBMCs cultured with a peptide pool, obtained before COVID-19 vaccination. All receptors derive from a human donor who had a prior SARS-CoV-2 infection.

This clone was counted only a few times. The chain recombines TRBV10-1 with TRBJ1-2; D not resolved. Trimming pared 2 bases from V and 0 bases from J, leaving 7 bases between. Germline V gene data show CDR1 as WNHNN and CDR2 as SYGVQD (reference sequence). The CDR3 contains 14 residues. CDR3 loop: CASSEKTANYGYTF. CDR3 DNA sequence: TGCGCCAGCAGTGAGAAGACGGCTAACTATGGCTACACCTTC.

This chain connects TRBV9 to TRBJ2-2; 11 nucleotides agree with TRBD2. V shed 4 bases and J 5 bases; nucleotides not matched to a gene: 7. The CDR3 totals 16 residues. The germline V gene encodes CDR1 SGDLS and CDR2 YYNGEE. CDR3 protein: CASSTTSGGGTGELFF. The CDR3 region has the DNA TGTGCCAGCAGCACCACTAGCGGGGGTGGGACCGGGGAGCTGTTTTTT.

The chain has TRBV7-9 and TRBJ2-1; 15 bases fit TRBD2. CDR1 and CDR2 (germline): SEHNR, FQNEAQ (reference sequence). V was clipped by 5 bases and J by 15 bases; unmatched bases: 20. There are 18 residues in the CDR3. The CDR3 bases are TGTGCCAGCAGCGCACCCGGAGGACTAGCGGGGGGGTCCCTTGGGACGTTCTTC. Its protein is CASSAPGGLAGGSLGTFF.

The V call is TRBV5-1, the J call TRBJ2-7, with TRBD1 as a possible D gene (6 bases). The CDR3 has 14 amino acids. V was trimmed by 4 bases and J by 5 bases, leaving 16 bases between them. Looked up from germline, CDR1 is SGHRS and CDR2 is YFSETQ. The DNA for the CDR3 is TGCGCCAGCAGCCCGACGGGACACGGGAACGAGCAGTACTTC. Translation: CASSPTGHGNEQYF.

This CDR3 is CASSRGGGSDTQYF. The CDR3 DNA reads as TGTGCCAGTAGTCGTGGGGGGGGATCAGATACGCAGTATTTT. V usage is TRBV19 and J usage is TRBJ2-3, with 7 bases matching TRBD2. V was clipped by 5 bases and J by 4 bases; unmatched bases: 6. CDR1 LNHDA and CDR2 SQIVND come from the germline V gene (reference sequence). There are 14 residues in the CDR3.

This clone was seen more than once but under ten times. In the same sample, other DNA sequences code for this CDR3. This chain joins TRBV27 and TRBJ1-5; the D gene is possibly TRBD1 (5 bases). Germline CDR1 reads MNHEY; CDR2 reads SMNVEV (reference sequence). Trimming took 2 bases from V and 4 from J, leaving 12 bases between them. This CDR3 region has 15 residues. CDR3 in amino acids: CASSLNGGGNQPQHF. CDR3 coding DNA: TGTGCCAGCAGTTTAAATGGGGGGGGAAATCAGCCCCAGCATTTT.

CDR3 protein: CASNDQGLNNEQFF. The CDR3 coding sequence is TGTGCCAGTAACGACCAGGGCTTAAACAATGAGCAGTTCTTC. The chain links TRBV11-2 to TRBJ2-1; possibly TRBD1 for D (5 bases). V shed 9 bases and J shed 5 bases, with 17 bases lying between them. Per germline, CDR1 SGHAT and CDR2 FQNNGV. The CDR3 runs to 14 residues.

This clone was counted between two and nine times. The CDR3 region has the DNA TGTGCCAGCAGCTTGGACAGGTCTAATGAGCAGTTCTTC. Residues: CASSLDRSNEQFF. The V gene is TRBV7-8, the J gene TRBJ2-1; 7 bases are a match to TRBD1. This CDR3 contains 13 residues. The V and J ends lost 3 bases and 7 bases, in that order; junction bases with no gene match: 3. Germline-derived CDR1 and CDR2 are SGHVS and FQNEAQ.

The rearrangement links TRBV5-1 to TRBJ1-3; D is uncertain. V dropped 0 bases and J dropped 0 bases, with 7 bases sitting between them. This CDR3 has 15 residues. Germline CDR1 reads SGHRS; CDR2 reads YFSETQ. CDR3 nucleotides: TGCGCCAGCAGCTTGGGGGAGTACTCTGGAAACACCATATATTTT. The encoded protein is CASSLGEYSGNTIYF. Variable domain in full (rest from reference TRBV5-1 and TRBJ1-3): KAGVTQTPRYLIKTRGQQVTLSCSPISGHRSVSWYQQTPGQGLQFLFEYFSETQRNKGNFPGRFSGRQFSNSRSEMNVSTLELGDSALYLCASSLGEYSGNTIYFGEGSWLTVV.

V usage is TRBV15 and J usage is TRBJ1-4; D remains ambiguous. Trimming removed 0 bases from V and 8 bases from J, with 13 bases in between. The CDR3 consists of 15 residues. The germline gives CDR1 LNHNV, CDR2 YYDKDF (reference sequence). The CDR3 region has the DNA TGTGCCACCAGCAGAGATTTAGGTTGGGAAGAAAAACTGTTTTTT. This gives the protein CATSRDLGWEEKLFF. The full variable domain, with the rest looked up from reference TRBV15 and TRBJ1-4, is DAMVIQNPRYQVTQFGKPVTLSCSQTLNHNVMYWYQQKSSQAPKLLFHYYDKDFNNEADTPDNFQSRRPNTSFCFLDIRSPGLGDTAMYLCATSRDLGWEEKLFFGSGTQLSVL.

This clone showed up just a few times. The CDR3 DNA reads TGTGCCAGTAGTATCTGGACAGGGGCCACTGAAGCTTTCTTT. This translates into CASSIWTGATEAFF. V and J are TRBV19 and TRBJ1-1, with 9 bases that match TRBD1. The germline V gene encodes CDR1 LNHDA and CDR2 SQIVND (reference sequence). The CDR3 contains 14 residues. Trimming cost V 3 bases and J 4 bases; bases outside gene matches: 3.

This chain joins TRBV6-1 and TRBJ1-1, with TRBD1 as a possible D gene (5 bases). Trimming pared 4 bases from V and 0 bases from J, leaving 21 bases between. The CDR3 covers 18 residues. From germline, CDR1 is MNHNS and CDR2 SASEGT. Here the CDR3 reads CASSVSRRWDLMNTEAFF. CDR3 bases: TGTGCCAGCAGTGTATCCCGCCGATGGGACCTTATGAACACTGAAGCTTTCTTT.

The chain joins TRBV7-3 to TRBJ1-1, with D uncertain. Trimming took 6 bases from V and 5 from J, leaving 13 bases between them. This CDR3 has 13 residues. The V gene's germline CDR1 is SGHTA and CDR2 FQGTGA. As DNA, the CDR3 is TGTGCCAGCAGGACCGGGCAGATAACTGAAGCTTTCTTT. It encodes CASRTGQITEAFF.

V gene TRBV10-3 combines with J gene TRBJ2-1; TRBD2 agrees at 9 bases. Germline CDR1 and CDR2: ENHRY and SYGVKD. Trimming at V came to 0 bases and at J to 1 base, leaving 1 base not matched to a gene. The CDR3 sequence is 16 residues long. The CDR3 DNA is TGTGCCATCAGTGAGTCTGCGGGGGGGTCCTACAATGAGCAGTTCTTC. This gives the protein CAISESAGGSYNEQFF.

This clone appeared a few times. This sequence joins TRBV5-4 and TRBJ1-2, with D tentatively TRBD1 (5 bases). Per germline, CDR1 SGHNT and CDR2 YYREEE (reference sequence). This CDR3 region has 16 residues. V shed 4 bases and J shed 1 base, with 17 bases lying between them. The CDR3 nucleotides read TGTGCCAGCAGCCGTACCCGGGGCAAGCTTAACTATGGCTACACCTTC. This encodes CASSRTRGKLNYGYTF.

The J gene is TRBJ2-3, the V gene TRBV3-1 (or the pseudogene TRBV3-2), with 13 bases fitting TRBD2. Trimming took 4 bases from V and 2 from J; bases not matched to a gene: 6. The CDR3 loop spans 17 amino acids. Per germline, CDR1 LGHDT and CDR2 YNNKEL (reference sequence). In DNA, the CDR3 is TGTGCCAGCAGCCGACTAGCGGGAGGCAGGAACACAGATACGCAGTATTTT. As protein: CASSRLAGGRNTDTQYF.

This chain joins TRBV7-3 and TRBJ2-2, with D possibly TRBD1 on 5 matching bases. This CDR3 is built from 19 residues. From germline, CDR1 is SGHTA and CDR2 FQGTGA. V lost 1 base, J lost 0 bases, and 18 bases lay in between. The CDR3 DNA follows: TGTGCCAGCAGCTTAAACTCAGGCAGGGTAATCGCGAACACCGGGGAGCTGTTTTTT. It translates to CASSLNSGRVIANTGELFF.